This T cell receptor beta chain was recovered during a study of blood T cell repertoires in COVID-19. Background on the study: COVID-19 samples collected from the United States, Italy and Spain covered acute and convalescent phases. The cDNA or gDNA used as material had been derived from T cells, B-cell-depleted T cells, or PBMCs.

In the authors' workflow: Reference gene primer amplification yielded estimated nucleated cell counts. Sequencing used immunoSEQ multiplex PCR; TCRdb keeps in-frame clones, though not all of them. Clone size and V and J calls were adopted from that table, with D and trimming inferred from the DNA. This sample has under 30,000 clones, with approximately 84% found just once. This TCR was sampled from an older man with active COVID-19. The sequencing input was peripheral blood.

For the CDR3, the DNA is TGCAGCGTAGCGGGACAAATGAACACTGAAGCTTTCTTT. Its protein product is CSVAGQMNTEAFF. The rearrangement links TRBV29-1 to TRBJ1-1, with a tentative D call TRBD1 (6 bases). Per germline, CDR1 SQVTM and CDR2 ANQGSEA. Deletions cut 6 bases from V and 0 bases from J, with 11 bases between. CDR3 length equals 13 residues.